Given below is one TCR beta chain in context. Its antigen is undetermined. This sample stems from a study of early T cells in non-severe SARS-CoV-2 infection. Looking at the study overall: The chains were unpaired, and the sequenced material was bulk RNA from unsorted whole blood. Study-level findings and limits: VDJdb-based annotation leaned toward anti-spike CD8 responses and missed private and CD4 specificities.

Molecules of cDNA were individually given unique molecular identifiers that were attached to them. MiXCR, run by TCRdb on the 5' RACE reads, gives a single entry per CDR3 protein. The sample contains 100,000 or so distinct CDR3 sequences, roughly 17% of which appear only once. Germline CDR1 LNHDA, CDR2 SQIVND (reference sequence). V lost 3 bases to trimming and J lost 2 bases, with 12 bases between them. The CDR3 is 15 residues long. This sequence was found in an adult who was a healthcare worker with PCR-confirmed SARS-CoV-2 infection or an uninfected control (not recorded which). The J gene is TRBJ2-3, the V gene TRBV19; D unresolved. This sample comprised whole blood, obtained at baseline. The CDR3 protein is CASSMARTFTDTQYF. In nucleotides, the CDR3 is TGTGCCAGTAGTATGGCCCGGACCTTCACAGATACGCAGTATTTT.